Listed below are T cell receptor beta chains from one sample, sequenced in a study of shared T cell receptors in the human thymus. Repertoires were generated with immunoSEQ multiplex PCR, while TCRdb's copy carries only in-frame clones and drops some. Among 700,000 to 750,000 clones, approximately 85% were seen once, and the ten largest hold more than 0.008%. Another study also made use of these data, one on human thymus T cells.

The sequenced material came from thymocytes. Every receptor here comes from a girl under three years old with a congenital heart defect. Each CDR3 is given with its conserved first and last residue. Each record gives: clone size, CDR3 length, V gene, J gene, D gene, CDR3 protein, CDR3 DNA. The D gene is left open where the match is weak. Some rows mark clone size as missing; the rest say once, few, many or name a class of expanded clone.

>.|14|TRBV14|TRBJ2-7|.
CASSQAGTRDEQYF
TGTGCCAGCAGCCAAGCGGGGACAAGGGACGAGCAGTACTTC
>.|19|TRBV9|TRBJ2-3|TRBD1
CASSAQTNPGQGMADTQYF
TGTGCCAGCAGCGCCCAAACCAATCCGGGACAGGGTATGGCAGATACGCAGTATTTT
>.|19|TRBV27|TRBJ1-1|TRBD1
CASSLIGKGQPQVITEAFF
TGTGCCAGCAGTTTAATAGGGAAGGGACAGCCCCAGGTCATCACTGAAGCTTTCTTT
>.|17|TRBV12-2|TRBJ2-1|.
CASPLSGLAGGLDEQFF
TGTGCAAGTCCCCTTTCCGGCCTGGCGGGGGGGCTCGATGAGCAGTTCTTC
>.|15|TRBV11-2|TRBJ1-2|TRBD1
CASSSQDRVGYGYTF
TGTGCCAGCAGCTCCCAGGACAGGGTAGGCTATGGCTACACCTTC
>.|17|TRBV23-1|TRBJ1-6|TRBD1
CASSHSGQGTYNSPLHF
TGCGCCAGCAGTCACTCAGGACAGGGGACCTATAATTCACCCCTCCACTTT
>.|21|TRBV28|TRBJ1-5|.
CASSPKPSGPLLGCGNQPQHF
TGTGCCAGCTCCCCAAAACCTAGTGGTCCGCTGTTAGGTTGTGGCAATCAGCCCCAGCATTTT
>.|16|TRBV28|TRBJ1-5|.
CASTSRGFTDNQPQHF
TGTGCCAGCACCTCGAGGGGGTTTACGGACAATCAGCCCCAGCATTTT
>once|17|TRBV5-1|TRBJ2-1|TRBD2
CASSPGLAGSSYNEQFF
TGCGCCAGCAGCCCGGGACTAGCGGGGAGCTCCTACAATGAGCAGTTCTTC
>.|15|TRBV7-2|TRBJ1-6|TRBD1
CASSPGQDNYSPLHF
TGTGCCAGCAGCCCCGGACAGGACAATTACTCACCCCTCCACTTT
>.|14|TRBV6-5|TRBJ2-7|.
CASSSPGHSYEQYF
TGTGCCAGCAGTTCCCCCGGACATTCCTACGAGCAGTACTTC
>.|18|TRBV14|TRBJ1-2|TRBD1
CASSERMTDRASYYGYTF
TGTGCCAGCAGTGAAAGAATGACGGACAGGGCCTCTTACTATGGCTACACCTTC
>.|15|TRBV9|TRBJ2-2|.
CASSQSPGSTGELFF
TGTGCCAGCAGCCAGAGCCCAGGCTCCACCGGGGAGCTGTTTTTT
>once|15|TRBV6-1|TRBJ1-5|.
CASSEWIDSNQPQHF
TGTGCCAGCAGTGAATGGATTGACAGTAATCAGCCCCAGCATTTT
>.|14|TRBV16|TRBJ2-5|.
CASSQGPGQETQYF
TGTGCCAGCAGCCAAGGCCCGGGACAAGAGACCCAGTACTTC
>.|14|TRBV11-2|TRBJ2-7|TRBD2
CASSVSGGGYEQYF
TGTGCCAGCAGCGTTAGCGGGGGAGGCTACGAGCAGTACTTC
>.|14|TRBV11-2|TRBJ1-6|TRBD1
CASSLDRGNSPLHF
TGTGCCAGCAGCTTGGACAGGGGAAATTCACCCCTCCACTTT
>.|15|TRBV11-2|TRBJ1-1|TRBD1
CASSLDHRGSNEAFF
TGTGCCAGCAGCTTAGATCACAGGGGGAGTAATGAAGCTTTCTTT
>.|11|TRBV5-5|TRBJ2-5|TRBD1
CASSFRDRDDF
TGTGCCAGCAGCTTCCGGGACAGGGACGACTTC
>.|14|TRBV6-1|TRBJ1-6|.
CASRPRGPPSPLHF
TGTGCCAGCAGGCCCAGGGGACCGCCATCACCCCTCCACTTT
>.|15|TRBV30|TRBJ1-5|TRBD1
CAWSVVDRENQPQHF
TGTGCCTGGAGTGTAGTTGACAGGGAAAATCAGCCCCAGCATTTT
>once|13|TRBV27|TRBJ2-5|.
CASRESTQETQYF
TGTGCCAGCAGAGAGTCCACTCAAGAGACCCAGTACTTC
>few|17|TRBV11-2|TRBJ1-4|.
CASSLDGPQTLKEKLFF
TGTGCCAGCAGCTTAGATGGGCCCCAGACCCTAAAGGAAAAACTGTTTTTT
>.|13|TRBV29-1|TRBJ2-1|TRBD2
CSVETGGYNEQFF
TGCAGCGTTGAGACGGGGGGATACAATGAGCAGTTCTTC
>.|14|TRBV5-1|TRBJ1-4|.
CASTTGLANEKLFF
TGCGCCAGCACGACGGGATTGGCTAATGAAAAACTGTTTTTT
>.|10|TRBV6-6|TRBJ1-1|.
CAIKGSTAFF
TGTGCCATCAAAGGGAGTACAGCTTTCTTT
>.|15|TRBV5-6|TRBJ2-2|.
CASSCGTQDPGELFF
TGTGCCAGCAGCTGCGGGACCCAGGACCCCGGGGAGCTGTTTTTT
>.|14|TRBV4-3|TRBJ2-3|.
CASRRVDIEDTQYF
TGCGCCAGCAGGAGAGTGGACATAGAGGATACGCAGTATTTT
>.|19|TRBV7-2|TRBJ1-2|.
CASSLEDSIATGRSYGYTF
TGTGCCAGCAGCTTAGAAGATTCTATAGCTACAGGAAGGTCCTATGGCTACACCTTC
>few|17|TRBV5-1|TRBJ2-5|.
CASSLEDRTLSQETQYF
TGCGCCAGCAGCTTGGAGGACAGAACCCTTTCGCAAGAGACCCAGTACTTC
>.|16|TRBV7-4|TRBJ2-7|TRBD1
CASSLGASGTGYEQYF
TGTGCCAGCAGCTTAGGCGCTTCCGGGACAGGCTACGAGCAGTACTTC
>.|16|TRBV9|TRBJ2-3|.
CASSTHTSSNTDTQYF
TGTGCCAGCAGCACTCATACTAGTTCAAACACAGATACGCAGTATTTT
>.|16|TRBV4-1|TRBJ1-4|.
CASSHKTGQYNEKLFF
TGCGCCAGCAGCCACAAGACTGGACAGTATAATGAAAAACTGTTTTTT
>few|14|TRBV6-1|TRBJ2-1|TRBD1
CASRRSTGNGGQFF
TGTGCCAGCAGACGGTCGACAGGGAATGGGGGGCAGTTCTTC
>.|17|TRBV7-2|TRBJ2-1|TRBD2
CASSPRGGTSGGNEQFF
TGTGCCAGCAGCCCAAGGGGCGGGACTAGCGGGGGTAATGAGCAGTTCTTC
>.|14|TRBV28|TRBJ2-7|.
CASSPSQGTYEQYF
TGTGCCAGCAGCCCTAGTCAGGGCACCTACGAGCAGTACTTC
>.|14|TRBV19|TRBJ1-2|TRBD1
CASTPGQGDEGYTF
TGTGCCAGTACCCCGGGACAGGGGGACGAGGGCTACACCTTC
>.|14|TRBV19|TRBJ1-5|TRBD1
CASTTGYSNQPQHF
TGTGCCAGTACGACAGGGTATAGCAATCAGCCCCAGCATTTT
>.|15|TRBV25-1|TRBJ1-1|.
CASSESMAENTEAFF
TGTGCCAGCAGTGAATCGATGGCAGAGAACACTGAAGCTTTCTTT
>.|16|TRBV2|TRBJ2-1|TRBD1
CASSCGQGCTYNEQFF
TGTGCCAGCAGTTGTGGACAGGGCTGCACCTACAATGAGCAGTTCTTC
>.|20|TRBV5-1|TRBJ2-5|TRBD1
CASSRSRTGGIRSGQETQYF
TGCGCCAGCAGCCGCTCCAGGACAGGGGGCATCAGGAGTGGGCAAGAGACCCAGTACTTC
>.|13|TRBV28|TRBJ2-5|.
CASSLSQQETQYF
TGTGCCAGCAGTTTATCACAGCAAGAGACCCAGTACTTC
>.|17|TRBV10-3|TRBJ2-1|.
CAISESGRLGTYNEQFF
TGTGCCATCAGTGAGTCGGGCCGACTAGGAACCTACAATGAGCAGTTCTTC
>.|15|TRBV10-3|TRBJ1-4|.
CAIAAATATNEKLFF
TGTGCCATCGCGGCAGCTACCGCAACTAATGAAAAACTGTTTTTT
>.|14|TRBV5-1|TRBJ2-3|TRBD2
CASSFSGTTDTQYF
TGCGCCAGCAGCTTTAGCGGGACCACAGATACGCAGTATTTT
>.|15|TRBV10-3|TRBJ1-1|.
CAISEVGLCGTEAFF
TGTGCCATCAGTGAGGTCGGGTTGTGCGGCACTGAAGCTTTCTTT
>.|19|TRBV7-9|TRBJ1-2|TRBD1
CASSRQDPGQGGENYGYTF
TGTGCCAGCAGCCGCCAAGATCCGGGACAGGGAGGTGAAAACTATGGCTACACCTTC
>.|14|TRBV6-1|TRBJ2-7|TRBD1
CASSVSGTGDEQYF
TGTGCCAGCAGTGTATCCGGGACAGGGGACGAGCAGTACTTC
>.|17|TRBV2|TRBJ1-6|TRBD1
CASSERRGTGNNSPLHF
TGTGCCAGCAGTGAAAGGAGGGGGACAGGGAATAATTCACCCCTCCACTTT
>.|20|TRBV5-5|TRBJ1-5|.
CASSLLIMGRDPVSNQPQHF
TGTGCCAGCAGCTTGTTGATTATGGGGAGGGATCCCGTTAGCAATCAGCCCCAGCATTTT
>.|15|TRBV7-2|TRBJ1-2|TRBD1
CASSFHRGCVYGYTF
TGTGCCAGCAGCTTTCACAGGGGTTGTGTATATGGCTACACCTTC
>few|16|TRBV27|TRBJ1-2|TRBD1
CASSSGQGALYNGYTF
TGTGCCAGCAGTTCGGGACAGGGGGCCCTATATAATGGCTACACCTTC
>.|17|TRBV27|TRBJ2-3|.
CASSLVDSDRITDTQYF
TGTGCCAGCAGTTTAGTGGATTCGGACAGAATCACAGATACGCAGTATTTT
>.|17|TRBV27|TRBJ1-3|TRBD1
CASSLSPGQGYGNTIYF
TGTGCCAGCAGCCTAAGTCCGGGACAGGGTTACGGAAACACCATATATTTT
>once|12|TRBV6-1|TRBJ1-1|.
CASSVWSTEAFF
TGTGCCAGCAGTGTATGGAGTACTGAAGCTTTCTTT
>.|14|TRBV7-9|TRBJ2-7|.
CASSLGPGLHQQYF
TGTGCCAGCAGCTTAGGCCCGGGACTCCATCAGCAGTACTTC
>.|14|TRBV19|TRBJ2-1|TRBD1
CASSKTGRYNEQFF
TGTGCCAGTAGTAAGACAGGGAGATACAATGAGCAGTTCTTC